This T cell receptor (beta chain) stems from a study of CD8+ T cells in alopecia areata. Looking at the study overall: Each day, treated patients took oral tofacitinib twice, at 5 to 10 mg per dose.

The CDR3 covers 14 residues. CDR1 is SQVTM, CDR2 ANQGSEA, per germline. The germline V and J ends were trimmed by 6 bases and 7 bases, with 16 bases remaining between them. Study results and limitations: Scalp specimens additionally yield sequences from normal skin's resident alphabeta T cells. Patients shared TCRs less clearly than mice did, possibly owing to HLA.

Only a few counts were recorded for this clone. Antigen: not known. It was cDNA, reverse transcribed from extracted RNA, that served as the sequencing template. Here immunoSEQ multiplex PCR was the method, and the copy in TCRdb shows in-frame clones only, minus some. Altogether 110,000 to 150,000 clones are present, 45% to 60% being singletons, with the ten largest covering more than 0.95%. The researchers isolated CD4+ and CD8+ T cells from PBMCs by sorting. This chain joins TRBV29-1 and TRBJ1-6, with D possibly being TRBD1 (5 bases). The sequence was obtained from a human donor with alopecia areata. The sample here was CD4+ T cells sorted from blood, taken at week 0. Here the CDR3 reads CSVQWAGRNSPLHF. The CDR3 DNA reads as TGCAGCGTCCAGTGGGCAGGGCGAAATTCACCCCTCCACTTT.